Below are 17 T cell receptor beta chains sequenced from a single sample in a study of early T cells in non-severe SARS-CoV-2 infection. TCRdb recomputed calls from the 5' RACE reads with MiXCR, one row per CDR3 protein. Of some 41,000 distinct CDR3 sequences listed, under 6.5% were seen once; the top ten hold about a quarter. The sample was whole blood. These receptors were collected from an adult who was a healthcare worker with PCR-confirmed SARS-CoV-2 infection or an uninfected control (not recorded which).

The chain carries TRBV6-2 or TRBV6-3 and TRBJ2-7; D is undetermined. The CDR3 has 13 residues. The germline V gene has CDR1 MNHEY and CDR2 SVGEGT. V lost 5 bases and J lost 0, with 8 bases in between. CDR3 residues: CASSRDTSYEQYF. DNA for the CDR3: TGTGCCAGCAGTCGTGACACCTCCTACGAGCAGTACTTC.

This clonotype has more than one count but fewer than ten. The gene calls are TRBV7-2 and TRBJ1-1; D gene uncertain. Trimming took 5 bases from V and 0 from J, leaving 13 bases between them. The germline V gene encodes CDR1 SGHTA and CDR2 FQGNSA. The CDR3 is made up of 15 amino acids. The CDR3 here is CASSPQVYMNTEAFF. CDR3 sequence (DNA): TGTGCCAGCAGCCCGCAGGTTTATATGAACACTGAAGCTTTCTTT.

This clonotype was counted ten times or more. This rearrangement joins TRBV11-1 to TRBJ2-1; 8 bases are shared with TRBD2. The germline CDR1 and CDR2 sequences are SGHAT and FQDESV (reference sequence). The ends lost 5 bases at V and 4 bases at J; junction bases unmatched: 4. The CDR3 extends over 14 amino acids. CDR3 protein: CASSRGGIYNEQFF. CDR3 nucleotide sequence: TGTGCCAGCAGCCGCGGGGGGATATACAATGAGCAGTTCTTC.

The chain recombines TRBV20-1 with TRBJ2-1; the D is unclear. V was trimmed by 5 bases and J by 6 bases, leaving 8 bases between them. The CDR3 totals 11 residues. Germline CDR1 is DFQATT and CDR2 is SNEGSKA (reference sequence). The CDR3 DNA follows: TGCAGTGCTGAATACGGCAATGAGCAGTTCTTC. This codes for CSAEYGNEQFF.

V usage is TRBV7-2 and J usage is TRBJ2-2; D possibly matches TRBD1 or TRBD2 (5 bases each). CDR3 length: 15 residues. V shed 5 bases and J shed 4 bases, with 14 bases lying between them. Germline V gene lookup returns CDR1 SGHTA and CDR2 FQGNSA. The CDR3 region is CASSAPQRGTGELFF. CDR3 DNA sequence: TGTGCCAGCAGCGCCCCCCAGAGGGGCACCGGGGAGCTGTTTTTT.

This clonotype was seen many times. The V gene is TRBV30, the J gene TRBJ1-3, with D perhaps matching TRBD1 (6 bases). Germline values: CDR1 GTSNPN, CDR2 SVGIG (reference sequence). This CDR3 is 13 amino acids long. V lost 5 bases and J lost 0, with 8 bases in between. CDR3 in DNA: TGTGCCTGGCAGGGGAGCTCTGGAAACACCATATATTTT. Encoded protein: CAWQGSSGNTIYF.

This chain uses TRBV3-1 with TRBJ2-6; weak D call: TRBD1 (6 bases). The V end lost 0 bases, the J end lost 0 bases, and 15 bases lay between the germline ends. CDR1 LGHDT and CDR2 YNNKEL come from the germline V gene (reference sequence). The CDR3 is made up of 19 amino acids. The CDR3 loop is CASSQDRTATSSGANVLTF. CDR3 sequence (DNA): TGTGCCAGCAGCCAAGATCGGACAGCAACCTCCTCTGGGGCCAACGTCCTGACTTTC.

This clonotype appeared many times. The chain has TRBV7-2 and TRBJ2-2, with 7 bases identical to TRBD1. The CDR3 contains 18 residues. CDR1 SGHTA and CDR2 FQGNSA come from the germline V gene. V lost 4 bases, J lost 0 bases, and 11 bases stayed unmatched. The CDR3 nucleotides are TGTGCCAGCAGCTCTCAACAGGGGTTCGTGGCGAACACCGGGGAGCTGTTTTTT. Its protein is CASSSQQGFVANTGELFF.

Ten or more counts support this clonotype. The DNA for the CDR3 is TGCAGTGCTAGAGATCTTACAGGGAGTTGGTATGGCTACACCTTC. Encoded protein: CSARDLTGSWYGYTF. The V gene is TRBV20-1, the J gene TRBJ1-2, with D maybe TRBD1 (6 bases). The CDR3 totals 15 residues. The germline CDR1 and CDR2 sequences are DFQATT and SNEGSKA (reference sequence). V lost 0 bases and J 5 bases, leaving 16 bases between the germline ends.

V and J are TRBV7-2 and TRBJ2-3; 11 bases agree with TRBD2. The ends lost 4 bases at V and 2 bases at J; junction bases unmatched: 8. Germline CDR1 SGHTA, CDR2 FQGNSA. The CDR3 covers 17 residues. CDR3 residues: CASSWPTSGTVTDTQYF. CDR3 DNA: TGTGCCAGCAGCTGGCCGACTAGCGGGACGGTCACAGATACGCAGTATTTT.

This clonotype is medium-sized in the sample. This rearrangement joins TRBV7-2 to TRBJ1-2; D ambiguous. CDR1 and CDR2 (germline): SGHTA, FQGNSA. The CDR3 is made up of 13 amino acids. Trimming removed 5 bases at V and 0 bases at J, with 7 bases between. The CDR3 sequence: CASSPSPNYGYTF. CDR3 DNA: TGTGCCAGCAGCCCCAGTCCTAACTATGGCTACACCTTC. Complete variable domain (other parts from reference TRBV7-2 and TRBJ1-2): GAGVSQSPSNKVTEKGKDVELRCDPISGHTALYWYRQSLGQGLEFLIYFQGNSAPDKSGLPSDRFSAERTGGSVSTLTIQRTQQEDSAVYLCASSPSPNYGYTFGSGTRLTVV.

This clonotype was seen ten or more times. This chain connects TRBV15 to TRBJ2-7, with TRBD2 as a possible D gene (7 bases). V lost 0 bases to trimming and J lost 2 bases, with 17 bases between them. The CDR3 totals 17 residues. In germline, CDR1 is LNHNV, CDR2 YYDKDF (reference sequence). The CDR3 here is CATSRDVAGGTPYEQYF. The CDR3 DNA follows: TGTGCCACCAGCAGAGATGTAGCGGGCGGGACACCCTACGAGCAGTACTTC.

This clonotype has ten or more counts. The chain employs TRBV29-1 and TRBJ1-5; D perhaps matches TRBD1 (6 bases). CDR3 size: 13 residues. Germline loops: CDR1 SQVTM, CDR2 ANQGSEA. With 5 bases removed from V and 3 bases from J, the gap between germline ends came to 11 bases. The CDR3 DNA follows: TGCAGCGTTTCTACAGGGCCCAATCAGCCCCAGCATTTT. It codes for CSVSTGPNQPQHF.

This clonotype turned up a few times. This chain joins TRBV30 and TRBJ2-3, with 8 bases identical to TRBD2. The CDR3 covers 17 residues. After removal of 4 bases from V and 2 bases from J, the junction contained 14 bases not matched to a gene. Germline loops: CDR1 GTSNPN, CDR2 SVGIG (reference sequence). The CDR3 DNA reads as TGTGCCTGGACCCGTGGGCTAGCGGGTTTTTCCACAGATACGCAGTATTTT. Translated, it gives CAWTRGLAGFSTDTQYF.

This clonotype was found many times. The rearrangement uses TRBV20-1 and TRBJ1-2; D uncertain. CDR1 and CDR2 from the germline V gene are DFQATT and SNEGSKA (reference sequence). The CDR3 contains 15 residues. V was shortened by 0 bases and J by 0 bases, with 11 bases between the two germline ends. This chain's CDR3 is CSARDRGSANYGYTF. CDR3 nucleotides: TGCAGTGCTAGAGATCGGGGTTCCGCTAACTATGGCTACACCTTC.

The CDR3 nucleotides are TGCGCCAGCAGCGTGGGCCCCGACAGGGCGACTTTCTTT. This gives the protein CASSVGPDRATFF. The rearrangement joins TRBV5-1 to TRBJ1-1, with 7 bases that match TRBD1. J gave up 12 bases and V 4 bases, and 12 bases lay outside the gene matches. This CDR3 region has 13 residues. Germline lookup yields CDR1 SGHRS and CDR2 YFSETQ.

This clonotype appeared many times. The chain links TRBV7-9 to TRBJ2-3, with D possibly being TRBD1 (6 bases). Per the germline V gene, CDR1 is SEHNR and CDR2 is FQNEAQ (reference sequence). The CDR3 is 16 residues long. V lost 4 bases and J lost 0, with 14 bases in between. Written as DNA, the CDR3 is TGTGCCAGCAGCTCTGGGGGCGGGCCTAGCACAGATACGCAGTATTTT. It is translated as CASSSGGGPSTDTQYF. Using reference TRBV7-9 and TRBJ2-3 for the parts outside the CDR3, the full variable domain is DTGVSQNPRHKITKRGQNVTFRCDPISEHNRLYWYRQTLGQGPEFLTYFQNEAQLEKSRLLSDRFSAERPKGSFSTLEIQRTEQGDSAMYLCASSSGGGPSTDTQYFGPGTRLTVL.